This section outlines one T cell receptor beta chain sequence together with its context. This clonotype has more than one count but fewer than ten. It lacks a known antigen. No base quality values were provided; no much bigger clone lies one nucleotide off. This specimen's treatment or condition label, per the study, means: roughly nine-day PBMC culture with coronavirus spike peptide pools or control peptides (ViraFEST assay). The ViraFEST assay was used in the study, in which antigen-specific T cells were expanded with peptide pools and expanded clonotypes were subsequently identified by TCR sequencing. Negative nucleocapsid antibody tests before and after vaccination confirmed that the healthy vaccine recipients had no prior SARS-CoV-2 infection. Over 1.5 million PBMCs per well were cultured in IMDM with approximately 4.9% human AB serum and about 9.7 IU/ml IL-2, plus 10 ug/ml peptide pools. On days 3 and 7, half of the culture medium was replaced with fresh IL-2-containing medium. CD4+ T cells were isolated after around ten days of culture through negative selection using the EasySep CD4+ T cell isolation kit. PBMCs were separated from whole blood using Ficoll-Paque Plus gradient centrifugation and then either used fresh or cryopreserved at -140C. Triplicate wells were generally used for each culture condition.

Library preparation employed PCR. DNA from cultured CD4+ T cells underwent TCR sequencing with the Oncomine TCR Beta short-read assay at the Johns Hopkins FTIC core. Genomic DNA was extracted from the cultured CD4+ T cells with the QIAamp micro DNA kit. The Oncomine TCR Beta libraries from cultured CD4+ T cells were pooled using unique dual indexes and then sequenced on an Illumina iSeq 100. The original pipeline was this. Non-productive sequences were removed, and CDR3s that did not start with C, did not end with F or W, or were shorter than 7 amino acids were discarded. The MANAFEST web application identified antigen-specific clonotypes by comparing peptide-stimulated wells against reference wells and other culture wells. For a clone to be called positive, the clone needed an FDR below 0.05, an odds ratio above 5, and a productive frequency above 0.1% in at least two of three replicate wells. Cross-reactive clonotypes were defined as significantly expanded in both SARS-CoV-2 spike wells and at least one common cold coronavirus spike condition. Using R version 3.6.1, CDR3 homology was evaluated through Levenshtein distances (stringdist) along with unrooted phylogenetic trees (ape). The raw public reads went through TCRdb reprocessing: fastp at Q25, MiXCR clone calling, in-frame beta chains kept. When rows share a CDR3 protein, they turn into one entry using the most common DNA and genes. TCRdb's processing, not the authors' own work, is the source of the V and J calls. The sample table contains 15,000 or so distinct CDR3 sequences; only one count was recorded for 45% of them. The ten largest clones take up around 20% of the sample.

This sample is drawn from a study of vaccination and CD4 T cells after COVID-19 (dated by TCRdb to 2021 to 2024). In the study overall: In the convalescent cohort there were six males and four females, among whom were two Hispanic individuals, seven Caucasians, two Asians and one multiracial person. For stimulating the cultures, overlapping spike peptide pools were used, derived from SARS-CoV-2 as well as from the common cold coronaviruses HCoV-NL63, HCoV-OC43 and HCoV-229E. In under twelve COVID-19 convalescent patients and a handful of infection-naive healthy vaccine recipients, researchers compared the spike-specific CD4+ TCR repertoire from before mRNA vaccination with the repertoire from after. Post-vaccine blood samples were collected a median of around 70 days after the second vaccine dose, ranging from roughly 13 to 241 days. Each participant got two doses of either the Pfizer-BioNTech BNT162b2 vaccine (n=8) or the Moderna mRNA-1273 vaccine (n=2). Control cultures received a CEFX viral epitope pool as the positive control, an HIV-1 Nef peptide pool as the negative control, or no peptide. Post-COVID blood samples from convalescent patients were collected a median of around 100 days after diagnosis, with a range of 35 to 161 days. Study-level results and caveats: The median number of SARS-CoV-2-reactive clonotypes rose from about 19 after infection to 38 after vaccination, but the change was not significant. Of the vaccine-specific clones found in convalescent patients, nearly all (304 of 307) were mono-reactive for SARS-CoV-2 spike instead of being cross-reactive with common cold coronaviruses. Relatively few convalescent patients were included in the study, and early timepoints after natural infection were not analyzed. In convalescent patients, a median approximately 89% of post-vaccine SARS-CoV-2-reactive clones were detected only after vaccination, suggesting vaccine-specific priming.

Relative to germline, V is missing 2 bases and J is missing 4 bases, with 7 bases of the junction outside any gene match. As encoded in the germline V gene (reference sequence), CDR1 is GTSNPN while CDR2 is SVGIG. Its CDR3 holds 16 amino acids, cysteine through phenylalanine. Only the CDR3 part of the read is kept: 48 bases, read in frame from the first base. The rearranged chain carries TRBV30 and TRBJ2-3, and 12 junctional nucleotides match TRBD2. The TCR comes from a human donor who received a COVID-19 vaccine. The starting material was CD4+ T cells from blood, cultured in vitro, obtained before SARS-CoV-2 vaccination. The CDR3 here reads CAWSIGLAGTPDTQYF. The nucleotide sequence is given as TGTGCCTGGAGTATCGGACTAGCGGGGACCCCAGATACGCAGTATTTT.